This TCR beta chain comes out of a study of radiotherapy plus CTLA-4 blockade in lung cancer. This table comes from immunoSEQ multiplex PCR, and its TCRdb copy is limited to in-frame clones, with some not included. Seen here are some 120,000 clones, approximately 80% observed once, and the top ten hold 3.3%. With 1 base removed from V and 1 base from J, the gap between germline ends came to 4 bases. The CDR3 runs to 13 residues. Germline CDR1 reads SGHAT; CDR2 reads FQNNGV. Whole-study results and caveats: Early blood T cell clone changes and increased post-radiation serum interferon-beta were reportedly the strongest response predictors.

Comments on this clone: Its antigen is not identified.

J is TRBJ2-5 and V is TRBV11-2; D unresolved. The TCR originated in a human donor with non-small cell lung cancer that progressed on radiotherapy plus ipilimumab. Some clones in this sample may be carry-over from other donors' samples. Specimen: peripheral blood, collected from a patient treated with radiotherapy plus ipilimumab. CDR3: CASSLGIQETQYF. CDR3 nucleotides: TGTGCCAGCAGCTTAGGTATCCAAGAGACCCAGTACTTC.